A selection of T cell receptor beta chains follows, all from one sample in a study of CD8 T cells in Susac syndrome. In TCRdb, the immunoSEQ multiplex PCR reads were re-called with MiXCR into one record per CDR3 protein. Of nearly 200,000 distinct CDR3 sequences listed, about 95% are singletons. What was sequenced was CD4+ T cells from PBMCs. All receptors come from a human donor with multiple sclerosis. Both conserved end residues are part of each CDR3. Each record gives: clone size, V gene, D gene, J gene, CDR3 protein, CDR3 DNA. D genes are given only for firm matches. Expanded clones are given a class, and other clones once, few, many or no size at all.

clone_size: -
v_call: TRBV7-9
d_call: TRBD2
j_call: TRBJ2-7
cdr3_aa: CASSLYLVAGEEQYF
cdr3_nt: TGTGCCAGCAGCTTATATTTGGTAGCGGGGGAAGAGCAGTACTTC

clone_size: -
v_call: TRBV29-1
d_call: TRBD2
j_call: TRBJ2-7
cdr3_aa: CSVEEASGGIYEQYF
cdr3_nt: TGCAGCGTTGAGGAGGCTAGCGGGGGGATTTACGAGCAGTACTTC

clone_size: -
v_call: TRBV12-3/TRBV12-4
d_call: -
j_call: TRBJ1-5
cdr3_aa: CASSVRGSNQPQHF
cdr3_nt: TGTGCCAGCAGTGTCAGGGGAAGCAATCAGCCCCAGCATTTT

clone_size: -
v_call: TRBV3-1
d_call: TRBD2
j_call: TRBJ2-1
cdr3_aa: CASSPSMGIAGSGNEQFF
cdr3_nt: TGTGCCAGCAGCCCCAGCATGGGCATAGCGGGGAGTGGCAATGAGCAGTTCTTC

clone_size: -
v_call: TRBV7-2
d_call: -
j_call: TRBJ1-2
cdr3_aa: CASRGAYGYTF
cdr3_nt: TGTGCCAGCAGGGGAGCCTATGGCTACACCTTC

clone_size: -
v_call: TRBV29-1
d_call: -
j_call: TRBJ1-2
cdr3_aa: CSVAAEKTFGYTF
cdr3_nt: TGCAGCGTTGCGGCAGAGAAGACCTTTGGCTACACCTTC

clone_size: -
v_call: TRBV24-1
d_call: -
j_call: TRBJ1-2
cdr3_aa: CATSEGGQGHNGYTF
cdr3_nt: TGTGCCACCAGTGAGGGAGGACAAGGTCACAATGGCTACACCTTC

clone_size: -
v_call: TRBV24-1
d_call: -
j_call: TRBJ2-1
cdr3_aa: CATSDQGLHRNEQFF
cdr3_nt: TGTGCCACCAGTGATCAGGGACTCCACCGCAATGAGCAGTTCTTC

clone_size: -
v_call: TRBV10-3
d_call: TRBD1
j_call: TRBJ2-1
cdr3_aa: CAISRQGFRYEQFF
cdr3_nt: TGTGCCATCAGTCGACAGGGGTTTAGATATGAGCAGTTCTTC

clone_size: -
v_call: TRBV19
d_call: -
j_call: TRBJ1-5
cdr3_aa: CASSIGWQPQHF
cdr3_nt: TGTGCCAGTAGTATTGGGTGGCAGCCCCAGCATTTT

clone_size: -
v_call: TRBV12-3/TRBV12-4
d_call: -
j_call: TRBJ2-7
cdr3_aa: CASSLLRHEQYF
cdr3_nt: TGTGCCAGCAGTTTGTTGAGACACGAGCAGTACTTC

clone_size: -
v_call: TRBV20-1
d_call: -
j_call: TRBJ1-2
cdr3_aa: CSARAGGYIYTF
cdr3_nt: TGCAGTGCTAGAGCGGGGGGCTATATCTACACCTTC

clone_size: -
v_call: TRBV20-1
d_call: TRBD2
j_call: TRBJ2-3
cdr3_aa: CSARLLAGEPDTQYF
cdr3_nt: TGCAGTGCTAGATTACTAGCGGGAGAACCCGATACGCAGTATTTT

clone_size: -
v_call: TRBV14
d_call: TRBD1
j_call: TRBJ2-1
cdr3_aa: CASSQVGQVYNEQFF
cdr3_nt: TGTGCCAGCAGCCAAGTGGGACAGGTCTACAATGAGCAGTTCTTC

clone_size: -
v_call: TRBV9
d_call: TRBD1
j_call: TRBJ1-1
cdr3_aa: CASSVASGQGVSRTEAFF
cdr3_nt: TGTGCCAGCAGCGTAGCTTCGGGACAGGGGGTGTCAAGGACTGAAGCTTTCTTT

clone_size: -
v_call: TRBV18
d_call: TRBD2
j_call: TRBJ2-2
cdr3_aa: CASSPMGGSNTGELFF
cdr3_nt: TGTGCCAGCTCACCGATGGGCGGGAGTAACACCGGGGAGCTGTTTTTT

clone_size: -
v_call: TRBV11-2
d_call: -
j_call: TRBJ2-3
cdr3_aa: CASSTDIGTQYF
cdr3_nt: TGTGCCAGCAGCACTGACATAGGTACGCAGTATTTT

clone_size: -
v_call: TRBV20-1
d_call: -
j_call: TRBJ2-1
cdr3_aa: CSASSPRNNEQFF
cdr3_nt: TGCAGTGCTAGCTCCCCCCGTAACAATGAGCAGTTCTTC

clone_size: -
v_call: TRBV14
d_call: -
j_call: TRBJ2-3
cdr3_aa: CASSQDDRNGTDTQYF
cdr3_nt: TGTGCCAGCAGCCAAGATGACAGAAACGGCACAGATACGCAGTATTTT

clone_size: once
v_call: TRBV9
d_call: -
j_call: TRBJ2-1
cdr3_aa: CASSPSVREQFF
cdr3_nt: TGTGCCAGCAGCCCCTCGGTCCGTGAGCAGTTCTTC

clone_size: once
v_call: TRBV20-1
d_call: -
j_call: TRBJ2-7
cdr3_aa: CSANDRLSGQYF
cdr3_nt: TGCAGTGCAAATGACAGGTTGTCTGGGCAGTACTTC

clone_size: -
v_call: TRBV7-2
d_call: TRBD2
j_call: TRBJ2-7
cdr3_aa: CASSSWTSGVEQYF
cdr3_nt: TGTGCCAGCAGCTCCTGGACTAGCGGGGTCGAGCAGTACTTC

clone_size: -
v_call: TRBV7-2
d_call: -
j_call: TRBJ2-1
cdr3_aa: CASNIPGVYINEQFF
cdr3_nt: TGTGCCAGCAATATTCCGGGAGTTTATATCAATGAGCAGTTCTTC

clone_size: -
v_call: TRBV25-1
d_call: -
j_call: TRBJ1-1
cdr3_aa: CASRTYTEAFF
cdr3_nt: TGTGCCAGCAGAACTTACACTGAAGCTTTCTTT